The entry below gives a single T cell receptor (beta chain) sequence along with its context. Its antigen is not identified. The sample is drawn from a study of T-cell memory formation after mild COVID-19. Looking at the study overall: Across donors, TCR clusters were largely donor specific.

Study results and caveats: The SARS-CoV-2 specificity of second-wave clones reaching peak at day 37 remained unverified. Researchers found some responding clones in pre-infection memory, a sign that cross-reactive memory joined.

The length of the CDR3 is 13 residues. Germline V gene sequence: CDR1 SQVTM, CDR2 ANQGSEA. The trim removed 5 bases at V and 3 bases at J, leaving 6 bases unmatched. With constant-segment primers, 5'RACE yielded cDNA libraries of TCR alpha and TCR beta that carried sample barcodes and UMIs. TCRdb redid the calling of the 5' RACE reads with MiXCR, one entry per CDR3 protein. The data contain about 430,000 distinct CDR3 sequences, 20% to 25% of them singletons. The sample consisted of PBMCs or a T cell subset sorted from them (not recorded which). The origin of this receptor is an adult woman who had mild COVID-19 (a few samples of this study predate the infection). Cell type and time point are not known. This sequence joins TRBV29-1 and TRBJ2-7, with TRBD1 identical over 8 bases. CDR3 sequence: CSVRDRSRYEQYF. DNA of the CDR3: TGCAGCGTTCGGGACAGGTCCCGCTACGAGCAGTACTTC.